This TCR beta chain was sequenced during a study of early T cells in non-severe SARS-CoV-2 infection. Overall study findings and caveats: Lookups in VDJdb leaned toward anti-spike CD8 responses and missed private and CD4 specificities.

This CDR3 is 13 amino acids long. The germline V and J ends were trimmed by 5 bases and 1 base, with 8 bases remaining between them. The protocol attached unique molecular identifiers to individual cDNA molecules. Via MiXCR, TCRdb re-called the 5' RACE reads, giving one row per CDR3 protein. Of 75,000 or so distinct CDR3 sequences listed, 11% to 15% are singletons. This clonotype was seen at least ten times. Its antigen is currently unknown. This receptor was identified in an adult who was a healthcare worker with PCR-confirmed SARS-CoV-2 infection or an uninfected control (not recorded which). The sample comprised whole blood. The chain uses TRBV12-3 or TRBV12-4 and TRBJ1-1, with a possible D match to TRBD1 (6 bases). The CDR3 DNA follows: TGTGCCAGCAGTCAACAGGGGAACACTGAAGCTTTCTTT. Protein sequence: CASSQQGNTEAFF.